Presented here are 29 T cell receptor beta chains from one specimen sequenced in a study of cytomegalovirus exposure and HLA in healthy donors. Both 60 Vbeta primers and 13 Jbeta primers went into the PCR. Repertoires were generated with immunoSEQ multiplex PCR, while TCRdb's copy carries only in-frame clones and drops some. The table shows about 170,000 clones, with about 85% occurring only once. Sequencing was done on a sample of PBMCs. The receptors were sampled from a man aged 18 to 29 in good health and CMV-seropositive.

J is TRBJ2-3 and V is TRBV28, with TRBD2 matching 14 bases. Germline V lookup: CDR1 MDHEN, CDR2 SYDVKM. After removal of 1 base from V and 4 bases from J, the junction contained 10 bases not matched to a gene. This CDR3 comprises 19 residues. In nucleotides, the CDR3 is TGTGCCAGCAGTTTATTCGGGACTAGCGGGGGAGCCCCACCAGATACGCAGTATTTT. Translated, it gives CASSLFGTSGGAPPDTQYF. Filled out from reference TRBV28 and TRBJ2-3, the complete variable domain reads DVKVTQSSRYLVKRTGEKVFLECVQDMDHENMFWYRQDPGLGLRLIYFSYDVKMKEKGDIPEGYSVSREKKERFSLILESASTNQTSMYLCASSLFGTSGGAPPDTQYFGPGTRLTVL.

The chain uses TRBV10-3 and TRBJ2-7; D gene uncertain. CDR1 and CDR2 (germline): ENHRY, SYGVKD. The CDR3 runs 14 residues. Trimming cost V 3 bases and J 0 bases, with 9 bases left between them. The CDR3 DNA is TGTGCCATCAGTGAAGAACGCAGCTCCTACGAGCAGTACTTC. Translated: CAISEERSSYEQYF.

The chain is built from TRBV6-4 and TRBJ2-5; 7 bases match TRBD2. CDR1 is MRHNA, CDR2 SNTAGT, per germline. V lost 0 bases to trimming and J lost 3 bases; unmatched junction nucleotides: 19. There are 20 residues in the CDR3. CDR3 sequence: CASSDSIGLAATVLKETQYF. For the CDR3, the DNA is TGTGCCAGCAGTGACTCGATTGGTCTAGCGGCCACGGTATTAAAAGAGACCCAGTACTTC.

V usage is TRBV10-2 and J usage is TRBJ2-3; the match to TRBD2 covers 7 bases. CDR3 size: 16 residues. J lost 4 bases, V lost 3 bases, and 10 bases had no gene match. The germline V gene encodes CDR1 WSHSY and CDR2 SAAADI. DNA for the CDR3: TGCGCCAGCAGTGATTGGAGCGGGGTTAGTGCAGATACGCAGTATTTT. It specifies CASSDWSGVSADTQYF.

V gene TRBV13 combines with J gene TRBJ2-5; TRBD2 aligns across 8 bases. CDR1 PRHDT and CDR2 FYEKMQ come from the germline V gene (reference sequence). V was pared by 1 base and J by 5 bases, with 6 bases of the junction left unmatched. This CDR3 contains 15 residues. In nucleotides, the CDR3 is TGTGCCAGCAGCTTAGTCACGGGGGGGCCCGAGACCCAGTACTTC. Protein sequence: CASSLVTGGPETQYF.

This clone was seen only a few times. This sequence joins TRBV10-3 and TRBJ2-2; 9 nucleotides match TRBD1. The germline gives CDR1 ENHRY, CDR2 SYGVKD. The length of the CDR3 is 15 residues. Germline trimming cut 6 bases from V and 7 bases from J; bases unmatched to any gene: 9. The CDR3 DNA sequence: TGTGCCATCAGACCGGGACAGGGTTTTATCGGGGAGCTGTTTTTT. Translating gives CAIRPGQGFIGELFF.

This chain connects TRBV5-6 to TRBJ2-2; 7 bases align to TRBD1. Germline assignment: CDR1 SGHDT and CDR2 YYEEEE. J gave up 7 bases and V 1 base, and 4 bases lay outside the gene matches. This CDR3 has 14 residues. CDR3 protein: CASSLTGAGGELFF. CDR3 coding DNA: TGTGCCAGCAGCTTGACAGGGGCTGGCGGGGAGCTGTTTTTT.

This clone was observed once. The chain couples TRBV9 to TRBJ1-2; 12 bases align to TRBD1. The junction had 5 bases not matched to a gene; V was cut back by 8 bases and J by 0 bases. Germline CDR1 reads SGDLS; CDR2 reads YYNGEE. CDR3 length: 15 amino acids. CDR3 sequence (DNA): TGTGCCAGTGGGACAGGGGGCGCATCTAACTATGGCTACACCTTC. This encodes CASGTGGASNYGYTF.

The J gene is TRBJ2-5, the V gene TRBV19; D is possibly TRBD1 (6 bases). In germline, CDR1 is LNHDA, CDR2 SQIVND (reference sequence). The CDR3 contains 14 residues. The V and J ends lost 10 bases and 5 bases respectively, with 20 bases between them. The CDR3 here is CATTGGARGETQYF. CDR3 DNA: TGTGCCACCACTGGCGGAGCGAGGGGGGAGACCCAGTACTTC.

The chain recombines TRBV2 with TRBJ1-1; D may be TRBD1 (5 bases). The germline V and J ends were trimmed by 6 bases and 11 bases, with 19 bases remaining between them. There are 13 residues in the CDR3. Germline CDR1 is SNHLY and CDR2 is FYNNEI. CDR3 nucleotide sequence: TGTGCCAGCAGCGACCTTGACAGATTCGGTGCTTTCTTT. This encodes CASSDLDRFGAFF. Based on the CDR3 plus reference TRBV2 and TRBJ1-1, the full variable domain is EPEVTQTPSHQVTQMGQEVILRCVPISNHLYFYWYRQILGQKVEFLVSFYNNEISEKSEIFDDQFSVERPDGSNFTLKIRSTKLEDSAMYFCASSDLDRFGAFFGQGTRLTVV.

The chain joins TRBV9 to TRBJ1-6; D unresolved. Germline V lookup: CDR1 SGDLS, CDR2 YYNGEE. This CDR3 has 16 residues. V was pared by 3 bases and J by 0 bases, with 10 bases between. DNA of the CDR3: TGTGCCAGCAGCGCCCAACACAGCTCCTATAATTCACCCCTCCACTTT. Translation gives CASSAQHSSYNSPLHF. Variable domain in full (rest from reference TRBV9 and TRBJ1-6): DSGVTQTPKHLITATGQRVTLRCSPRSGDLSVYWYQQSLDQGLQFLIQYYNGEERAKGNILERFSAQQFPDLHSELNLSSLELGDSALYFCASSAQHSSYNSPLHFGNGTRLTVT.

The chain joins TRBV10-3 to TRBJ2-7; 9 bases map to TRBD1. This CDR3 spans 15 amino acids. V shed 5 bases and J 5 bases; nucleotides not matched to a gene: 10. The V gene's germline CDR1 is ENHRY and CDR2 SYGVKD. CDR3 loop: CAISSRTGVSHEQYF. The CDR3 bases are TGTGCCATCAGTTCTCGGACAGGGGTTTCACACGAGCAGTACTTC.

CDR3 nucleotide sequence: TGTGCCAGCAGCTTATCCACCTACAATGAGCAGTTCTTC. It encodes CASSLSTYNEQFF. This sequence joins TRBV7-3 and TRBJ2-1; no firm D call. Germline CDR1 and CDR2: SGHTA and FQGTGA. The CDR3 spans 13 residues. Deletions cut 2 bases from V and 2 bases from J, with 4 bases between.

The chain has TRBV4-3 and TRBJ2-1; D unresolved. The germline V gene has CDR1 LGHNA and CDR2 YSLEER. This CDR3 is 16 amino acids long. Trimming took off 5 bases at V and 3 bases at J, with 17 bases between the two ends. CDR3 coding DNA: TGCGCCAGCAGCTCAGGATCAAGCACGGTCTACAATGAGCAGTTCTTC. Protein: CASSSGSSTVYNEQFF.

The gene calls are TRBV11-3 and TRBJ2-2, with 9 bases aligning to TRBD1. The CDR3 has 18 residues. Germline CDR1 reads SGHNT; CDR2 reads YENEEA. With V trimmed by 1 base and J by 2 bases, 8 bases remained unmatched. CDR3 coding DNA: TGTGCCAGCAGCTTAGCGATTTGGGACAGGGATAACACCGGGGAGCTGTTTTTT. It encodes CASSLAIWDRDNTGELFF.

The table lists this clone with a few counts. The genes are TRBV6-6 and TRBJ2-7, with 7 bases that match TRBD1. J gave up 3 bases and V 5 bases, and 7 bases lay outside the gene matches. Germline CDR1 is MNHNY and CDR2 is SVGAGI (reference sequence). The CDR3 sequence is 14 residues long. The CDR3 reads CASSLTGESYEQYF. CDR3 DNA: TGTGCCAGCAGTCTAACAGGGGAAAGCTACGAGCAGTACTTC.

The V call is TRBV9, the J call TRBJ2-1; 9 bases map to TRBD1. Germline V lookup: CDR1 SGDLS, CDR2 YYNGEE. This CDR3 has 14 amino acids. V lost 2 bases, J lost 5 bases, and 2 bases stayed unmatched. DNA for the CDR3: TGTGCCAGCAGCGTGGGGGACAGGGACAATGAGCAGTTCTTC. Encoded protein: CASSVGDRDNEQFF.

DNA of the CDR3: TGTGCCAGCAGCTTACCGGCGGAGACTAGCACAGATACGCAGTATTTT. This translates into CASSLPAETSTDTQYF. The J gene is TRBJ2-3, the V gene TRBV7-7; no firm D call. Trimming cost V 2 bases and J 0 bases, with 12 bases left between them. CDR3 size: 16 residues. Germline V CDR1 and CDR2: SSHAT, FNYEAQ (reference sequence).

In this sample, this clone turned up once. The genes are TRBV5-1 and TRBJ2-3, with D perhaps matching TRBD2 (6 bases). The germline V gene has CDR1 SGHRS and CDR2 YFSETQ. Between the trimmed V and J ends, which lost 4 bases and 1 base, there was a span of 13 bases. The CDR3 is 15 residues long. CDR3 sequence: CASSPSWEGTDTQYF. CDR3 in DNA: TGCGCCAGCAGCCCCTCGTGGGAGGGCACAGATACGCAGTATTTT.

The J gene is TRBJ2-7, the V gene TRBV9, with D perhaps matching TRBD2 (6 bases). The CDR3 extends over 15 amino acids. CDR1 is SGDLS and CDR2 is YYNGEE in the germline V gene. Trimming took 0 bases from V and 5 from J, leaving 15 bases between them. The CDR3 DNA is TGTGCCAGCAGCGTAGGAGTTGGGGGGATCCACGAGCAGTACTTC. This encodes CASSVGVGGIHEQYF.

The J gene is TRBJ2-1, the V gene TRBV5-1; TRBD2 matches at 9 bases. V shed 0 bases, J shed 5 bases, and the junction held 9 bases outside the gene matches. The V gene's germline CDR1 is SGHRS and CDR2 YFSETQ. This CDR3 is built from 17 residues. This CDR3 is CASSLEAGGTQNNEQFF. CDR3 DNA: TGCGCCAGCAGCTTGGAGGCGGGGGGGACACAAAACAATGAGCAGTTCTTC.

The chain joins TRBV7-8 to TRBJ1-6; possibly TRBD1 for D (6 bases). The CDR3 covers 16 residues. V was trimmed by 5 bases and J by 2 bases, leaving 13 bases between them. Germline CDR1 and CDR2: SGHVS and FQNEAQ. The CDR3 sequence: CASSVRQETYNSPLHF. CDR3 in DNA: TGTGCCAGCAGCGTTAGACAGGAGACCTATAATTCACCCCTCCACTTT.

J is TRBJ2-1 and V is TRBV5-8; tentatively, D is TRBD2 (6 bases). The CDR3 consists of 16 residues. The V gene lost 1 base and the J gene lost 1 base, with 12 bases spanning the gap. Germline CDR1 SGHTS, CDR2 YDEGEE. The CDR3 coding sequence is TGTGCCAGCAGCTTGTACCTGGGAGGATCCTACAATGAGCAGTTCTTC. Translating gives CASSLYLGGSYNEQFF.

A single count supports this clone. DNA for the CDR3: TGCGCCAGCAGCTTTAGCGGGGGGGTAACAGATACGCAGTATTTT. This codes for CASSFSGGVTDTQYF. The V and J genes are TRBV5-1 and TRBJ2-3; 11 nucleotides line up with TRBD2. J lost 3 bases, V lost 2 bases, and 2 bases had no gene match. The CDR3 runs 15 residues. Germline V lookup: CDR1 SGHRS, CDR2 YFSETQ.

The rearrangement uses TRBV5-5 and TRBJ2-7; TRBD1 might be the D (6 bases). The V and J ends lost 1 base and 6 bases respectively, with 17 bases between them. This CDR3 has 15 residues. Germline V CDR1 and CDR2: SGHKS, YYEKEE (reference sequence). The CDR3 DNA sequence: TGTGCCAGCAGCTTGTCAGGGGTTCGGTCTGGCGAGCAGTACTTC. It specifies CASSLSGVRSGEQYF. The full variable domain, completed using reference TRBV5-5 and TRBJ2-7, is DAGVTQSPTHLIKTRGQQVTLRCSPISGHKSVSWYQQVLGQGPQFIFQYYEKEERGRGNFPDRFSARQFPNYSSELNVNALLLGDSALYLCASSLSGVRSGEQYFGPGTRLTVT.

The chain carries TRBV6-4 and TRBJ1-2, with TRBD1 matching over 10 bases. The J segment lost 2 bases and the V segment lost 6 bases, leaving 12 bases of the junction unmatched. Germline V lookup: CDR1 MRHNA, CDR2 SNTAGT. The CDR3 has 17 residues. For the CDR3, the DNA is TGTGCCAGCAGGAAAGAAAAAGAGGGACAGGGGAACTATGGCTACACCTTC. Translation: CASRKEKEGQGNYGYTF.

The chain is built from TRBV6-4 and TRBJ1-1; 7 bases match TRBD1. V trimming: 0 bases; J trimming: 5 bases; junction bases outside the gene matches: 3. The CDR3 length is 14 residues. Germline V lookup: CDR1 MRHNA, CDR2 SNTAGT. In nucleotides, the CDR3 is TGTGCCAGCAGTGACTCTGACAGGGAGACTGAAGCTTTCTTT. It specifies CASSDSDRETEAFF.

This sequence joins TRBV7-6 and TRBJ2-7; 8 nucleotides align to TRBD1. Per the germline V gene, CDR1 is SGHVS and CDR2 is FNYEAQ. This CDR3 spans 16 amino acids. V gave up 5 bases and J gave up 6 bases; unmatched junction bases: 15. The CDR3: CASSLRSAGGASEQYF. As DNA, the CDR3 is TGTGCCAGCAGCCTAAGATCGGCAGGGGGCGCTTCCGAGCAGTACTTC.

This chain links TRBV19 with TRBJ1-6, with D uncertain. CDR1 LNHDA and CDR2 SQIVND come from the germline V gene (reference sequence). Between the trimmed V and J ends, which lost 3 bases and 0 bases, there was a span of 12 bases. The CDR3 spans 17 residues. The chain's CDR3 is CASSIGRVSSYNSPLHF. The DNA of the CDR3 is TGTGCCAGTAGTATCGGTCGGGTGAGCTCCTATAATTCACCCCTCCACTTT.